The 15 T cell receptor beta chains below all came from one sample that was sequenced in a study of blood T cell repertoires in COVID-19. This table comes from immunoSEQ multiplex PCR, and its TCRdb copy is limited to in-frame clones, with some not included. Here the sample spans 150,000 to 200,000 clones, about 85% being singletons. The material sequenced was peripheral blood. The source of these receptors is a man aged 55 to 70 with active or convalescent COVID-19.

The rearrangement uses TRBV11-2 and TRBJ1-1; 7 bases fit TRBD1. V lost 5 bases, J lost 3 bases, and 9 bases stayed unmatched. CDR3 length: 15 amino acids. Germline V gene sequence: CDR1 SGHAT, CDR2 FQNNGV. The CDR3 protein is CASSHLRTGDTEAFF. The CDR3 nucleotides read TGTGCCAGCAGCCACCTCCGGACAGGAGACACTGAAGCTTTCTTT.

V is TRBV20-1 and J is TRBJ1-2; D unclear. From germline, CDR1 is DFQATT and CDR2 SNEGSKA (reference sequence). The CDR3 has 11 residues. Trimming took off 3 bases at V and 4 bases at J, with 6 bases between the two ends. CDR3 amino acids: CSASNTYGYTF. The DNA of the CDR3 is TGCAGTGCTAGTAACACCTATGGCTACACCTTC.

The rearrangement uses TRBV5-6 and TRBJ2-5; 7 bases line up with TRBD1. Germline V gene sequence: CDR1 SGHDT, CDR2 YYEEEE. V shed 4 bases, J shed 5 bases, and the junction held 5 bases outside the gene matches. This CDR3 spans 13 amino acids. The CDR3 nucleotides are TGTGCCAGCAGCCCTATCAGGGGGGAGACCCAGTACTTC. Residues: CASSPIRGETQYF.

The chain has TRBV11-2 and TRBJ1-6, with 8 nucleotides matching TRBD1. The ends lost 5 bases at V and 8 bases at J; junction bases unmatched: 5. There are 14 residues in the CDR3. The germline V gene has CDR1 SGHAT and CDR2 FQNNGV. The CDR3 nucleotides read TGTGCCAGCAGCGTACAGGGGGAGTATTCACCCCTCCACTTT. Translating gives CASSVQGEYSPLHF.

The V gene is TRBV6-6, the J gene TRBJ1-6; 7 nucleotides line up with TRBD1. V lost 0 bases and J lost 7; bases outside the gene matches: 6. Per germline, CDR1 MNHNY and CDR2 SVGAGI (reference sequence). CDR3 length: 16 amino acids. CDR3 DNA sequence: TGTGCCAGCAGTTACTCGGGTGGGACAGCCAATTCACCCCTCCACTTT. This translates into CASSYSGGTANSPLHF.

The chain couples TRBV6-6 to TRBJ2-5, with 8 bases that match TRBD1. The germline V gene encodes CDR1 MNHNY and CDR2 SVGAGI (reference sequence). CDR3 length equals 16 residues. The V and J ends lost 5 bases and 5 bases, in that order; junction bases with no gene match: 13. The CDR3 sequence: CASSPPGAGGRETQYF. The CDR3 DNA follows: TGTGCCAGCAGTCCCCCGGGGGCAGGGGGCAGGGAGACCCAGTACTTC.

V usage is TRBV6-1 and J usage is TRBJ2-5; 8 nucleotides line up with TRBD2. CDR1 is MNHNS and CDR2 is SASEGT in the germline V gene. V shed 1 base and J 4 bases; nucleotides not matched to a gene: 8. This CDR3 is built from 16 residues. CDR3 sequence reads: CASSEGVSGVGETQYF. The CDR3 nucleotides are TGTGCCAGCAGTGAAGGAGTTAGCGGGGTGGGAGAGACCCAGTACTTC.

The chain uses TRBV9 and TRBJ2-5, with TRBD1 matching over 7 bases. V gave up 3 bases and J gave up 1 base; unmatched junction bases: 15. The CDR3 is 18 residues long. Germline CDR1 reads SGDLS; CDR2 reads YYNGEE. CDR3 nucleotides: TGTGCCAGCAGCGCACCCCGGGGACAGCCCCCGACCCAAGAGACCCAGTACTTC. Amino acids: CASSAPRGQPPTQETQYF. Full variable domain (missing parts from reference TRBV9 and TRBJ2-5): DSGVTQTPKHLITATGQRVTLRCSPRSGDLSVYWYQQSLDQGLQFLIQYYNGEERAKGNILERFSAQQFPDLHSELNLSSLELGDSALYFCASSAPRGQPPTQETQYFGPGTRLLVL.

The rearrangement links TRBV30 to TRBJ1-1; D possibly corresponds to TRBD1 (5 bases). The CDR3 is 11 residues long. Trimming shortened V by 0 bases and J by 11 bases, and 10 bases separated the two germline ends. Germline assignment: CDR1 GTSNPN and CDR2 SVGIG (reference sequence). The chain's CDR3 is CAWSVQVRAFF. For the CDR3, the DNA is TGTGCCTGGAGTGTACAGGTTCGGGCTTTCTTT.

This clone was counted a few times. The gene calls are TRBV4-1 and TRBJ2-1, with TRBD2 matching over 11 bases. Germline V gene lookup returns CDR1 MGHRA and CDR2 YSYEKL. This CDR3 contains 15 residues. J was trimmed by 7 bases and V by 1 base; bases with no gene match: 3. CDR3 sequence (DNA): TGCGCCAGCAGCCAAGTAGCGGGGGGGCCGAATGAGCAGTTCTTC. This codes for CASSQVAGGPNEQFF.

In this sample, this clone turned up once. CDR3 bases: TGTGCCATCTCGGCAGGGTGGGATAATTCACCCCTCCACTTT. The encoded protein is CAISAGWDNSPLHF. This chain uses TRBV10-3 with TRBJ1-6, with D possibly being TRBD1 (5 bases). The germline V and J ends were trimmed by 8 bases and 5 bases, with 13 bases remaining between them. This CDR3 has 14 amino acids. Per the germline V gene, CDR1 is ENHRY and CDR2 is SYGVKD.

The V and J genes are TRBV6-5 and TRBJ2-7; 8 bases match TRBD1. Unmatched junction bases numbered 8, after V lost 11 bases and J lost 2 bases. This CDR3 is 13 amino acids long. Germline loops: CDR1 MNHEY, CDR2 SVGAGI. The CDR3 loop is CAAARQGPYEQYF. The CDR3 nucleotides read TGTGCCGCCGCGAGACAGGGGCCCTACGAGCAGTACTTC.

The chain couples TRBV7-3 to TRBJ1-1; a weak D match, TRBD1 (6 bases). The V gene's germline CDR1 is SGHTA and CDR2 FQGTGA. V lost 6 bases and J 7 bases, leaving 15 bases between the germline ends. The CDR3 is made up of 13 amino acids. The CDR3 sequence is CASRRNRDREAFF. CDR3 nucleotide sequence: TGTGCCAGCAGGAGGAACAGGGATCGTGAAGCTTTCTTT.

The chain carries TRBV3-1 (or the pseudogene TRBV3-2) and TRBJ2-1; TRBD1 might be the D (6 bases). Per the germline V gene, CDR1 is LGHDT and CDR2 is YNNKEL (reference sequence). V lost 4 bases and J 4 bases, leaving 17 bases between the germline ends. This CDR3 has 16 amino acids. The CDR3 coding sequence is TGTGCCAGCAGCCCATCAGGGGAAAGGACTTACAATGAGCAGTTCTTC. Amino acids: CASSPSGERTYNEQFF.

CDR3 DNA: TGTGCCAGTAGTCCAGGTAGCGGGGGTTGGTCGGATACGCAGTATTTT. Amino acids: CASSPGSGGWSDTQYF. The V gene is TRBV19, the J gene TRBJ2-3, with 9 nucleotides matching TRBD2. Looked up from germline, CDR1 is LNHDA and CDR2 is SQIVND (reference sequence). The V and J ends lost 5 bases and 6 bases, in that order; junction bases with no gene match: 12. The CDR3 loop spans 16 amino acids.